These 13 T cell receptor beta chains came from one sample sequenced in a study of blood T cells in healthy people across ages. A J-beta primer mix and a sample-barcoded 5' primer were used in a second PCR of about 6 to 12 cycles. TCRdb passed the 5' RACE reads through MiXCR, listing each CDR3 protein once. The sample consists of roughly 730,000 distinct CDR3 sequences, just over 55% of them appearing once. Sequencing was performed on blood. The receptors originated from a man aged 40-55 years in good health.

The chain combines TRBV5-1 with TRBJ1-2; maybe TRBD1 (6 bases). Germline V lookup: CDR1 SGHRS, CDR2 YFSETQ. Trimming removed 4 bases at V and 8 bases at J, with 21 bases between. The CDR3 sequence is 15 residues long. Here the CDR3 DNA reads TGCGCCAGCAGCCTCCCTGGCTGGGGGGCAGGAGGCTACACCTTC. Its translation is CASSLPGWGAGGYTF.

V gene TRBV11-1 combines with J gene TRBJ2-7; D gene uncertain. CDR3 length: 13 amino acids. Germline V gene lookup returns CDR1 SGHAT and CDR2 FQDESV (reference sequence). The V gene lost 5 bases and the J gene lost 3 bases, with 11 bases spanning the gap. This CDR3 is CASSQPPGYEQYF. The CDR3 region has the DNA TGTGCCAGCAGCCAGCCGCCAGGCTACGAGCAGTACTTC. Drawing the rest from reference TRBV11-1 and TRBJ2-7, the complete variable domain is EAEVAQSPRYKITEKSQAVAFWCDPISGHATLYWYRQILGQGPELLVQFQDESVVDDSQLPKDRFSAERLKGVDSTLKIQPAELGDSAMYLCASSQPPGYEQYFGPGTRLTVT.

The chain joins TRBV7-2 to TRBJ1-1, with D possibly matching TRBD1 (6 bases). Trimming shortened V by 8 bases and J by 0 bases, and 13 bases separated the two germline ends. CDR1 and CDR2 (germline): SGHTA, FQGNSA. The CDR3 has 14 amino acids. CDR3 sequence: CASGPGQLNTEAFF. In nucleotides, the CDR3 is TGTGCCAGCGGCCCAGGACAGCTGAACACTGAAGCTTTCTTT.

Many counts were recorded for this clonotype. This chain uses TRBV25-1 with TRBJ2-5; D ambiguous. CDR1 and CDR2 from the germline V gene are MGHDK and SYGVNS. This CDR3 has 11 residues. Trimming pared 5 bases from V and 5 bases from J, leaving 6 bases between. This CDR3 is CASSIGETQYF. The CDR3, as DNA: TGTGCCAGCAGTATTGGGGAGACCCAGTACTTC.

The rearrangement uses TRBV29-1 and TRBJ2-3; the D gene is possibly TRBD2 (5 bases). The CDR3 loop spans 16 amino acids. Germline V lookup: CDR1 SQVTM, CDR2 ANQGSEA. V gave up 1 base and J gave up 1 base, with 15 bases separating them. CDR3 amino acids: CSVEGGPPGGTDTQYF. CDR3 nucleotides: TGCAGCGTTGAAGGTGGGCCCCCCGGGGGCACAGATACGCAGTATTTT.

The chain links TRBV5-1 to TRBJ2-2; possible D gene TRBD2, 5 bases. The CDR3 has 15 residues. V shed 2 bases and J shed 3 bases, with 11 bases lying between them. CDR1 is SGHRS, CDR2 YFSETQ, per germline. This CDR3 is CASSFEGEDTGELFF. The CDR3 bases are TGCGCCAGCAGCTTTGAGGGAGAGGACACCGGGGAGCTGTTTTTT. Full variable domain (rest looked up from reference TRBV5-1 and TRBJ2-2): KAGVTQTPRYLIKTRGQQVTLSCSPISGHRSVSWYQQTPGQGLQFLFEYFSETQRNKGNFPGRFSGRQFSNSRSEMNVSTLELGDSALYLCASSFEGEDTGELFFGEGSRLTVL.

This clonotype was observed a handful of times. The J gene is TRBJ2-7, the V gene TRBV28; TRBD2 agrees at 8 bases. The CDR3 covers 15 residues. Germline CDR1 MDHEN, CDR2 SYDVKM. The V segment lost 3 bases and the J segment 4 bases; nucleotides outside the gene matches: 8. The CDR3 DNA reads as TGTGCCAGCAGTTTGACGGGGGGGCCGTTTTACGAGCAGTACTTC. This codes for CASSLTGGPFYEQYF. The full variable domain, rest sourced from reference TRBV28 and TRBJ2-7, is DVKVTQSSRYLVKRTGEKVFLECVQDMDHENMFWYRQDPGLGLRLIYFSYDVKMKEKGDIPEGYSVSREKKERFSLILESASTNQTSMYLCASSLTGGPFYEQYFGPGTRLTVT.

The chain recombines TRBV20-1 with TRBJ1-5; D gene ambiguous. V was clipped by 7 bases and J by 3 bases, with 13 bases between them. Per germline, CDR1 DFQATT and CDR2 SNEGSKA (reference sequence). This CDR3 has 13 amino acids. CDR3 bases: TGCAGTGGCATAGACTCAATCAATCAGCCCCAGCATTTT. This encodes CSGIDSINQPQHF.

In its sample, this clonotype was seen once. The chain couples TRBV12-3 or TRBV12-4 to TRBJ2-5; D may be TRBD1 or TRBD2 (5 bases each). The CDR3 contains 15 residues. V lost 5 bases and J 1 base, leaving 14 bases between the germline ends. CDR3 in DNA: TGTGCCAGCAGTCCCCGGGGACGGATCCAAGAGACCCAGTACTTC. It is translated as CASSPRGRIQETQYF.

The rearrangement uses TRBV20-1 and TRBJ1-1; D remains unclear. The CDR3 contains 13 residues. Trimming removed 6 bases from V and 1 base from J, with 12 bases in between. Germline CDR1 reads DFQATT; CDR2 reads SNEGSKA (reference sequence). This CDR3 reads CSAHPNGNTEAFF. The CDR3 region has the DNA TGCAGTGCCCACCCAAATGGGAACACTGAAGCTTTCTTT.

The rearrangement uses TRBV7-3 and TRBJ2-1; 9 bases fit TRBD2. Trimming took 4 bases from V and 11 from J; bases not matched to a gene: 6. This CDR3 contains 13 residues. The germline CDR1 and CDR2 sequences are SGHTA and FQGTGA. CDR3 DNA sequence: TGTGCCAGCAGCTCCCAAACTAGCGGGCAGCAGTTCTTC. Amino acid sequence: CASSSQTSGQQFF.

A remark on this clonotype: A junction boundary mismatches the germline segment, possibly from a read error. The CDR3 nucleotides read TGTACCAGCAGCCCCCTAGCGGACCCCTACGAGCAGTACTTC. Translating gives CTSSPLADPYEQYF. The chain carries TRBV27 and TRBJ2-7; 7 nucleotides match TRBD2. The germline V gene encodes CDR1 MNHEY and CDR2 SMNVEV (reference sequence). The CDR3 is 14 residues long.

Concerning this clonotype itself: One end of the junction is discordant with germline, which a read error may explain. The chain links TRBV4-2 to TRBJ2-7, with D tentatively TRBD2 (6 bases). The CDR3 has 16 amino acids. Germline loops: CDR1 LGHNA, CDR2 YNFKEQ. CDR3 nucleotide sequence: TGTGCCAGCAGCCAAGGGGGGGATCCGAGCTCCGACGAGCAGTACTTC. Protein sequence: CASSQGGDPSSDEQYF.